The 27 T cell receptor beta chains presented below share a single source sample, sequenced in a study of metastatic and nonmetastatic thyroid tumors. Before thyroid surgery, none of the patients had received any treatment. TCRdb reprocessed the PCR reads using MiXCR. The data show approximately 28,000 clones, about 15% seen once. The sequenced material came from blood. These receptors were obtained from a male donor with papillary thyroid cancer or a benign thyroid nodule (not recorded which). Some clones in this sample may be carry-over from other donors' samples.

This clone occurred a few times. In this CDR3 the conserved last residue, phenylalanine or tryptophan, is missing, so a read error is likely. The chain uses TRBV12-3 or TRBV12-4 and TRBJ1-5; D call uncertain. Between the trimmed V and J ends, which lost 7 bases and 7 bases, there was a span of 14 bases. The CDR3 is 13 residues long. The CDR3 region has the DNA TGTGCCAGCACTTTCCTCCCCGGGCAGCCCCAGCATATT. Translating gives CASTFLPGQPQHI.

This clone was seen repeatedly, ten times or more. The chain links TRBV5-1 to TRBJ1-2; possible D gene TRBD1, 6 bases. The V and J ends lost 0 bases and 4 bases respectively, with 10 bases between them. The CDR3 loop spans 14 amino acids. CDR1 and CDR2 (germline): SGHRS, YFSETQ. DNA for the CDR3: TGCGCCAGCAGCTTGGGGACAGACGTCTATGGCTACACCTTC. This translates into CASSLGTDVYGYTF.

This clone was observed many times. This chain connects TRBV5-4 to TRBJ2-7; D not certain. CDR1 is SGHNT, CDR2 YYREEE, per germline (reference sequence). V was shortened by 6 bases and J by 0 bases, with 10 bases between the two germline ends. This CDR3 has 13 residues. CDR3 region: CASTAWGSYEQYF. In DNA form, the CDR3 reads TGTGCCAGCACCGCATGGGGCTCCTACGAGCAGTACTTC.

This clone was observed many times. CDR3 region: CSARDGLWPGSNYGYTF. The CDR3 nucleotides read TGCAGTGCTAGAGATGGGTTGTGGCCAGGTTCTAACTATGGCTACACCTTC. V gene TRBV20-1 combines with J gene TRBJ1-2, with D uncertain. V was clipped by 0 bases and J by 0 bases, with 17 bases between them. The CDR3 sequence is 17 residues long. Germline CDR1 DFQATT, CDR2 SNEGSKA (reference sequence).

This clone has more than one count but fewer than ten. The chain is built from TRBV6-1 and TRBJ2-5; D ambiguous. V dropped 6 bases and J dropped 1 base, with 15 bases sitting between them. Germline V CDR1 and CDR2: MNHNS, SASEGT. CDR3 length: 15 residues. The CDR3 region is CASSLNPSGQETQYF. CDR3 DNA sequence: TGTGCCAGCAGCCTCAATCCCTCGGGCCAAGAGACCCAGTACTTC.

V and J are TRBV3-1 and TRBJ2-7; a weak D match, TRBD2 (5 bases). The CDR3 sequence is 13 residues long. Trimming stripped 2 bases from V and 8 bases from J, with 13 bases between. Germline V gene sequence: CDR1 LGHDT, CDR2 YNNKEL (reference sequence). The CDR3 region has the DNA TGTGCCAGCAGCCAAAAGGTGATAGCGAAGCAGTACTTC. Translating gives CASSQKVIAKQYF.

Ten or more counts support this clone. The CDR3 nucleotides read TGTGCCAGCAGCCAAGCCAGTGGGAACACTGAAGCTTTCTTT. Amino acid sequence: CASSQASGNTEAFF. This sequence joins TRBV4-2 and TRBJ1-1; unclear D gene. The CDR3 has 14 residues. From germline, CDR1 is LGHNA and CDR2 YNFKEQ. Trimming cost V 1 base and J 1 base, with 7 bases left between them.

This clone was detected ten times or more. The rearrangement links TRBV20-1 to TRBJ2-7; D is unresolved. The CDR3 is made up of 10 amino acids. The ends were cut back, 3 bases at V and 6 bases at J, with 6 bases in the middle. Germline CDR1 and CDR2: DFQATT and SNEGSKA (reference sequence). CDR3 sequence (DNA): TGCAGTGCTAGTCGCAGCGAGCAGTACTTC. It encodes CSASRSEQYF.

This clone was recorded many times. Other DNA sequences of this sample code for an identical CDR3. The CDR3 loop is CARTPGTSGAPYTDTQYF. DNA of the CDR3: TGTGCCAGAACCCCCGGGACTAGCGGGGCTCCTTACACAGATACGCAGTATTTT. The chain joins TRBV28 to TRBJ2-3; the match to TRBD2 covers 13 bases. The junction had 14 bases not matched to a gene; V was cut back by 9 bases and J by 2 bases. The CDR3 loop spans 18 amino acids. Germline V gives CDR1 MDHEN, CDR2 SYDVKM. The full variable domain, completed using reference TRBV28 and TRBJ2-3, is DVKVTQSSRYLVKRTGEKVFLECVQDMDHENMFWYRQDPGLGLRLIYFSYDVKMKEKGDIPEGYSVSREKKERFSLILESASTNQTSMYLCARTPGTSGAPYTDTQYFGPGTRLTVL.

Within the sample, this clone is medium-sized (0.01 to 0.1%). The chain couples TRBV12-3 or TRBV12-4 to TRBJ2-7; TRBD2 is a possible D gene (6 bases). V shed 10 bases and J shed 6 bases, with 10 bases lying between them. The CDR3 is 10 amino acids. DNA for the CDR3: TGTGCCACCGGGGAGGCCGAGCAGTACTTC. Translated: CATGEAEQYF.

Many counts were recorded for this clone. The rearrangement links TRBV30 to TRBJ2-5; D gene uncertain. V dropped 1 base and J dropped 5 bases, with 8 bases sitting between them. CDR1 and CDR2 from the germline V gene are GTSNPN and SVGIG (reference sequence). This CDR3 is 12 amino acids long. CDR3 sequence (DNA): TGTGCCTGGAGTGGGGGTGGGGAGACCCAGTACTTC. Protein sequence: CAWSGGGETQYF.

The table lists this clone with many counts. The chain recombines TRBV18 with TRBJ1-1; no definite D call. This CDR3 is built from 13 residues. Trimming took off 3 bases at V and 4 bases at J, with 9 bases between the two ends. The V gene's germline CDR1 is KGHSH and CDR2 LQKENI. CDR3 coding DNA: TGTGCCAGCTCACCCGGATTGGGCACTGAAGCTTTCTTT. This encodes CASSPGLGTEAFF.

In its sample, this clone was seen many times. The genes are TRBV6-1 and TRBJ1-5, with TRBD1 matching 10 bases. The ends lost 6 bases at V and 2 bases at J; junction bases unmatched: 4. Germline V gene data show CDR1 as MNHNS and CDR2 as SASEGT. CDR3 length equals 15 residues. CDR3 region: CASSRTGGGNQPQHF. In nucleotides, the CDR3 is TGTGCCAGCAGCAGGACAGGGGGGGGCAATCAGCCCCAGCATTTT.

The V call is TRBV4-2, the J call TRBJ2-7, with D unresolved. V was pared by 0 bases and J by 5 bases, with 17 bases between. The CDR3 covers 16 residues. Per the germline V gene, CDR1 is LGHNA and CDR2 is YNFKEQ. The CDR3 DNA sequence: TGTGCCAGCAGCCAAGATAAAGTTTGGTTTCCCCACGAGCAGTACTTC. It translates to CASSQDKVWFPHEQYF.

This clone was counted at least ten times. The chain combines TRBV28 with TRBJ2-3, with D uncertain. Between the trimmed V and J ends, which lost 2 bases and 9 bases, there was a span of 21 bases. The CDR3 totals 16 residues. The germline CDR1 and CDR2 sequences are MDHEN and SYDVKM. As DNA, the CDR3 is TGTGCCAGCAGTTTAGCGAGAAAAGTCCGTACCCTAACGCAGTATTTT. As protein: CASSLARKVRTLTQYF.

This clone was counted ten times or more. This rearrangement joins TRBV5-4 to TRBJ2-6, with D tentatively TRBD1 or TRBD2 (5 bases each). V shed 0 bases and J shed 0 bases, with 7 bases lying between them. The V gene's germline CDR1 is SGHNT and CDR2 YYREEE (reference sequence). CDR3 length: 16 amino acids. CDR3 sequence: CASSLGGSSGANVLTF. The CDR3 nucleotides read TGTGCCAGCAGCTTGGGGGGGAGCTCTGGGGCCAACGTCCTGACTTTC.

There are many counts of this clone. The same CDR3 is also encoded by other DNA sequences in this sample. The CDR3, as DNA: TGTGCCAGCAGAATACAAGCCGGGACTGGGAATGTAGATGAGCAGTTCTTC. Translated: CASRIQAGTGNVDEQFF. The V and J genes are TRBV28 and TRBJ2-1, with D perhaps matching TRBD2 (6 bases). The V gene lost 6 bases and the J gene lost 8 bases, with 26 bases spanning the gap. The germline V gene encodes CDR1 MDHEN and CDR2 SYDVKM. The CDR3 spans 17 residues.

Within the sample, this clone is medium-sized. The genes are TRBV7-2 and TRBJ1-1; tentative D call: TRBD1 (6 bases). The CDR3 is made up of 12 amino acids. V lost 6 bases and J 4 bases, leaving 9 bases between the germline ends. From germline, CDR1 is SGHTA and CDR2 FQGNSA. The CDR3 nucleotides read TGTGCCAGCAGTTGGGACACCACTGAAGCTTTCTTT. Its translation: CASSWDTTEAFF.

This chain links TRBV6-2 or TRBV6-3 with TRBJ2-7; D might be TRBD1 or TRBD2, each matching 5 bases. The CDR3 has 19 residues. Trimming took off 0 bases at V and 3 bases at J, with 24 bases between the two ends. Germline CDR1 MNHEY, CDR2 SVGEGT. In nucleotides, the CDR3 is TGTGCCAGCAGTTACTCGATCGTGGTTCCCGGGGCAGCGCTCTACGAGCAGTACTTC. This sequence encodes CASSYSIVVPGAALYEQYF.

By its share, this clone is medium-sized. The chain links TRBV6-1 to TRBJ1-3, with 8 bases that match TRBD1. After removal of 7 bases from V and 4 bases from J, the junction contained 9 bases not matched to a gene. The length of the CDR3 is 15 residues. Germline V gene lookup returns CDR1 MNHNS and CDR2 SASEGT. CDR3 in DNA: TGTGCCAGCACTCGCGCGACAGGGGCAGGAAACACCATATATTTT. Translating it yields CASTRATGAGNTIYF.

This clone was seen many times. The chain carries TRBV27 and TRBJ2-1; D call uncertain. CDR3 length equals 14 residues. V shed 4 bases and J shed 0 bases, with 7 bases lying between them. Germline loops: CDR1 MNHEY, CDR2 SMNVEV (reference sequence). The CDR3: CASSSGSSYNEQFF. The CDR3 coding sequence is TGTGCCAGCAGTTCCGGTAGCTCCTACAATGAGCAGTTCTTC.

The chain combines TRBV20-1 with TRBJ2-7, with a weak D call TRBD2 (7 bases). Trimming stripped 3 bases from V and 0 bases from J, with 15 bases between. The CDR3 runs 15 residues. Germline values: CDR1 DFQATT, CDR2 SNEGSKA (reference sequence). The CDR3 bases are TGCAGTGCTAGCGGGGGGCAGCTTAGCTCCTACGAGCAGTACTTC. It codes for CSASGGQLSSYEQYF.

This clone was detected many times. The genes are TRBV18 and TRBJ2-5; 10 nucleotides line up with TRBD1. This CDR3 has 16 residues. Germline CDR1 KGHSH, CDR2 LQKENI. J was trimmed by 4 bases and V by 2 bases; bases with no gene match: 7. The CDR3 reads CASSPGVDRGRETQYF. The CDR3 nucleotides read TGTGCCAGCTCACCAGGGGTCGACAGGGGGCGAGAGACCCAGTACTTC.

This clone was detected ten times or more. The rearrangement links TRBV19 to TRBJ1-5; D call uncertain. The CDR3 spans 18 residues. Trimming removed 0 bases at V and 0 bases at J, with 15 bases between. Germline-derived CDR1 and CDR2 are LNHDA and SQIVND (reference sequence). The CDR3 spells CASSIDPRLRSSNQPQHF. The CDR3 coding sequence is TGTGCCAGTAGTATAGATCCCCGATTGAGATCTAGCAATCAGCCCCAGCATTTT.

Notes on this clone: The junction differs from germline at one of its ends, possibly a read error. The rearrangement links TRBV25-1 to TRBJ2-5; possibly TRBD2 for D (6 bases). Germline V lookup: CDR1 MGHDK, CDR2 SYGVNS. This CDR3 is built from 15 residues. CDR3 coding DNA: TGTGCCAGCAGTGAATCGTCGGGAGTGGGAGAGACCCGGTACTTC. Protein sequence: CASSESSGVGETRYF.

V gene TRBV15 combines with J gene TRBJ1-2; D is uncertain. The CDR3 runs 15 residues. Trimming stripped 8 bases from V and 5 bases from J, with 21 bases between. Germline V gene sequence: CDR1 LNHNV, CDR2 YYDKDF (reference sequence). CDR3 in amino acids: CATRPAGREDYGYTF. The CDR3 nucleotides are TGTGCCACCCGACCAGCGGGTCGGGAGGATTATGGCTACACCTTC. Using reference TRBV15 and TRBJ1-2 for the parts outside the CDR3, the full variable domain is DAMVIQNPRYQVTQFGKPVTLSCSQTLNHNVMYWYQQKSSQAPKLLFHYYDKDFNNEADTPDNFQSRRPNTSFCFLDIRSPGLGDTAMYLCATRPAGREDYGYTFGSGTRLTVV.

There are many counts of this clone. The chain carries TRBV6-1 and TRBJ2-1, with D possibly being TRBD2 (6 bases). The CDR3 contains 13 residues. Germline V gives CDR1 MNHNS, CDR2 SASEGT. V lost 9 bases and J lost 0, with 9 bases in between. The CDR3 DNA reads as TGTGCCAGTCGGGACTTCTCCTACAATGAGCAGTTCTTC. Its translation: CASRDFSYNEQFF.